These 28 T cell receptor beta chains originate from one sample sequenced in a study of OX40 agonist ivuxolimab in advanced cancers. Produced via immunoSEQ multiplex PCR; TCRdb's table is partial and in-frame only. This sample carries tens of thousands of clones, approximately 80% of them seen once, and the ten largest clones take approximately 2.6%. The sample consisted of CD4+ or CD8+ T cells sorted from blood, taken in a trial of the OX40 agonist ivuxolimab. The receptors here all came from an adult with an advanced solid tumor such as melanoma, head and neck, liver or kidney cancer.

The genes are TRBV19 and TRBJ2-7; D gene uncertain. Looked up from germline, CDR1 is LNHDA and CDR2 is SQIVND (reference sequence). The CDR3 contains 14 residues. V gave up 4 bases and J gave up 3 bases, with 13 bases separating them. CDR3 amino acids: CASSNSLGFYEQYF. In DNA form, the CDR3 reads TGTGCCAGTAGTAACTCTTTGGGTTTCTACGAGCAGTACTTC.

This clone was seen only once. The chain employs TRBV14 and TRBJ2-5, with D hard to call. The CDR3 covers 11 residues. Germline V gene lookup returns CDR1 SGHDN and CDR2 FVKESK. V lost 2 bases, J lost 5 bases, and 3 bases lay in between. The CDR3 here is CASSQKETQYF. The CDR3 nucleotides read TGTGCCAGCAGCCAAAAGGAGACCCAGTACTTC.

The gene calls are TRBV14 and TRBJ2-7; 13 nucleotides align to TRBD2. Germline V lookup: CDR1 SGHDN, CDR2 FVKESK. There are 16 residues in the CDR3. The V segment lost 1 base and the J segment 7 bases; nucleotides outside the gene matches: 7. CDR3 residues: CASSQGGTSGRGEQYF. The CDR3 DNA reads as TGTGCCAGCAGCCAAGGTGGAACTAGCGGGAGGGGTGAGCAGTACTTC.

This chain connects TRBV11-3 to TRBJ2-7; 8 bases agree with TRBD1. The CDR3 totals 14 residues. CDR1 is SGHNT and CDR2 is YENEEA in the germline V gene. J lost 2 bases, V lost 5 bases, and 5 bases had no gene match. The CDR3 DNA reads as TGTGCCAGCAGCACGTGGACAGGGCCCTACGAGCAGTACTTC. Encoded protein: CASSTWTGPYEQYF. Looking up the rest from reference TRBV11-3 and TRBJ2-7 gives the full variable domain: EAGVVQSPRYKIIEKKQPVAFWCNPISGHNTLYWYLQNLGQGPELLIRYENEEAVDDSQLPKDRFSAERLKGVDSTLKIQPAELGDSAVYLCASSTWTGPYEQYFGPGTRLTVT.

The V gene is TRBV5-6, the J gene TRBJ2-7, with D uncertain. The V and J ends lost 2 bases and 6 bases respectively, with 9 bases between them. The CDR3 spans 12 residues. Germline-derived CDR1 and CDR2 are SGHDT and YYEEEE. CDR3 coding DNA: TGTGCCAGCAGCTTAACGGGCCCCGAGCAGTACTTC. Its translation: CASSLTGPEQYF.

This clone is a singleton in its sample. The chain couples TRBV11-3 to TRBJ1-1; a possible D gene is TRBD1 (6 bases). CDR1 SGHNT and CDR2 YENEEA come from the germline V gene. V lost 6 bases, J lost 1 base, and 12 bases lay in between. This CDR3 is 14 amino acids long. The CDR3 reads CASRADRTNTEAFF. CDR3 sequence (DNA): TGTGCCAGCAGAGCCGACAGGACGAACACTGAAGCTTTCTTT.

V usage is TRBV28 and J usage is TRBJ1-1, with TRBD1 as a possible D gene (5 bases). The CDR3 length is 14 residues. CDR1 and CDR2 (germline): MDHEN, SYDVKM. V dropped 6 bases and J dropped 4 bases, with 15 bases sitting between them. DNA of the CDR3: TGTGCCAGCAGACCCGGACGACAGTCCACTGAAGCTTTCTTT. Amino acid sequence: CASRPGRQSTEAFF.

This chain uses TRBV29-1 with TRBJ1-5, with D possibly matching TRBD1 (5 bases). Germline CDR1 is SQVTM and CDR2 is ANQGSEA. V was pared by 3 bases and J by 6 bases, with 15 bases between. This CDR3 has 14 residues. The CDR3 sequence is CSVDVGGGGQPQHF. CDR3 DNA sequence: TGCAGCGTTGATGTGGGGGGGGGTGGTCAGCCCCAGCATTTT.

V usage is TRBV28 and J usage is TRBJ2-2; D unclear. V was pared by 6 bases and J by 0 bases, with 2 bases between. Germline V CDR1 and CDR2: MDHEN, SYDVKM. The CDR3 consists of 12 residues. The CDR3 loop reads CASSPNTGELFF. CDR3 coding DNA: TGTGCCAGCAGCCCGAACACCGGGGAGCTGTTTTTT.

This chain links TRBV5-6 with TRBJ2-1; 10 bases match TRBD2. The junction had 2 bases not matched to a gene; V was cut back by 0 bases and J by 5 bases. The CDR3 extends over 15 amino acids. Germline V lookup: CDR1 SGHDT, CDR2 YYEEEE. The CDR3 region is CASSLGTSGNNEQFF. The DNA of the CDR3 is TGTGCCAGCAGCTTGGGGACTAGCGGAAACAATGAGCAGTTCTTC.

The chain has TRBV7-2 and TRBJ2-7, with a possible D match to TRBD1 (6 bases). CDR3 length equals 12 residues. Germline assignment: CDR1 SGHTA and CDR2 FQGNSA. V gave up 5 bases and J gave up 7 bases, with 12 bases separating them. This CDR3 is CASSTGRGEQYF. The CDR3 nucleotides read TGTGCCAGCAGCACTGGTAGGGGGGAGCAGTACTTC.

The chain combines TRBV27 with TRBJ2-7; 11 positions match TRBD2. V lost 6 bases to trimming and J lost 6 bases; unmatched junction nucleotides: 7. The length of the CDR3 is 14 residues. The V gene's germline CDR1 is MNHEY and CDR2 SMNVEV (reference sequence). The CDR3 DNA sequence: TGTGCCAGCAGACCCGGGACTAGCGGACTCGAGCAGTACTTC. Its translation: CASRPGTSGLEQYF.

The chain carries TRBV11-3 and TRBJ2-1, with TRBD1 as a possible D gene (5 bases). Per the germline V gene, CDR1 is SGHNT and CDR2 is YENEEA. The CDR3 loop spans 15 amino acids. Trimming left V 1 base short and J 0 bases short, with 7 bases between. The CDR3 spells CASSLGTTSYNEQFF. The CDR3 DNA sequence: TGTGCCAGCAGCTTAGGGACAACCTCCTACAATGAGCAGTTCTTC.

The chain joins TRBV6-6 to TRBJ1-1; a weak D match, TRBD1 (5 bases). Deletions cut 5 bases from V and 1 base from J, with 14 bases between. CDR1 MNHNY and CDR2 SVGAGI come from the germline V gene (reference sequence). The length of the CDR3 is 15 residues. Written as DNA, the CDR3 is TGTGCCAGCAGTCCGAGAGGGCAGGGGAACACTGAAGCTTTCTTT. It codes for CASSPRGQGNTEAFF.

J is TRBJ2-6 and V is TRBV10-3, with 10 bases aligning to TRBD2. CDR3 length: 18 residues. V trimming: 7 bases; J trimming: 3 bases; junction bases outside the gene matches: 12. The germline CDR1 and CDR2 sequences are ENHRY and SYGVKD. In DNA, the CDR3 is TGTGCCATCACCAATCAAGCGGGAGGGGGAAGTGGGGCCAACGTCCTGACTTTC. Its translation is CAITNQAGGGSGANVLTF.

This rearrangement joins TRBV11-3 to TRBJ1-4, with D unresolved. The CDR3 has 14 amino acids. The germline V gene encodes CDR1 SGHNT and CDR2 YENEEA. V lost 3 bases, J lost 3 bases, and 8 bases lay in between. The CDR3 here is CASSFGRSNEKLFF. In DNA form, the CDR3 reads TGTGCCAGCAGCTTTGGGCGGTCTAATGAAAAACTGTTTTTT.

The CDR3 DNA reads as TGTGCCAGCAGCCCGCTAATACAGGGGACCTATGGGGAGACCCAGTACTTC. Its translation is CASSPLIQGTYGETQYF. The rearrangement links TRBV7-2 to TRBJ2-5, with 7 bases fitting TRBD1. J was trimmed by 5 bases and V by 5 bases; bases with no gene match: 17. The CDR3 covers 17 residues. Per the germline V gene, CDR1 is SGHTA and CDR2 is FQGNSA.

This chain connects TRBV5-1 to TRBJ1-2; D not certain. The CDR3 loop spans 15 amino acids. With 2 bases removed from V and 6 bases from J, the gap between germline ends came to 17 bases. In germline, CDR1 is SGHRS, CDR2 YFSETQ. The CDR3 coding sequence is TGCGCCAGCAGCTTTGAGGATGGGAATATCGATGGCTACACCTTC. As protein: CASSFEDGNIDGYTF.

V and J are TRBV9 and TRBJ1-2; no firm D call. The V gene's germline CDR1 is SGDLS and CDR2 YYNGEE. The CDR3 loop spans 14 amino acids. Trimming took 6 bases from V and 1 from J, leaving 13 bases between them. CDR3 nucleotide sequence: TGTGCCAGCACCGAATCCTCACTTAACTATGGCTACACCTTC. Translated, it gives CASTESSLNYGYTF.

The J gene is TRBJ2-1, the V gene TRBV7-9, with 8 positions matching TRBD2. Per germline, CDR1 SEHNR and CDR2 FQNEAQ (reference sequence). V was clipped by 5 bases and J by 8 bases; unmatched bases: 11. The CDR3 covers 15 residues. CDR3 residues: CASSLRKRETYEQFF. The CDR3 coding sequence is TGTGCCAGCAGCCTAAGAAAGCGGGAGACCTATGAGCAGTTCTTC. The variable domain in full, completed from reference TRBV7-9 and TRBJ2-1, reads DTGVSQNPRHKITKRGQNVTFRCDPISEHNRLYWYRQTLGQGPEFLTYFQNEAQLEKSRLLSDRFSAERPKGSFSTLEIQRTEQGDSAMYLCASSLRKRETYEQFFGPGTRLTVL.

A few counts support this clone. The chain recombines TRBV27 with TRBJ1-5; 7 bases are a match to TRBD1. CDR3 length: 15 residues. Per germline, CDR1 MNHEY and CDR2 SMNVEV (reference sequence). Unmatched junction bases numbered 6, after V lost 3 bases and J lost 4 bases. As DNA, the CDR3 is TGTGCCAGCAGTTTGTCCACAGGGGAGAATCAGCCCCAGCATTTT. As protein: CASSLSTGENQPQHF.

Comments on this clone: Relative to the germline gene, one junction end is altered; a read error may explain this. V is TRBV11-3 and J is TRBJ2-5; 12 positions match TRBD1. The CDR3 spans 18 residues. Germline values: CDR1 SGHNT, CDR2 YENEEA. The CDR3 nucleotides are TGTGCCAGCAGCAGGTGGGGGGGACAGGGGGCCCCGCAAGAGACCCGGTACTTC. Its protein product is CASSRWGGQGAPQETRYF.

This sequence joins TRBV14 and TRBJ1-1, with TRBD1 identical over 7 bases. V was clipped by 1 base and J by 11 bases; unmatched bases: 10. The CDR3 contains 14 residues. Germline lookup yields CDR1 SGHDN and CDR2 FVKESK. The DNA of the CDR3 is TGTGCCAGCAGCCAAGGAGGGGACAGACCTCCGGCTTTCTTT. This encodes CASSQGGDRPPAFF.

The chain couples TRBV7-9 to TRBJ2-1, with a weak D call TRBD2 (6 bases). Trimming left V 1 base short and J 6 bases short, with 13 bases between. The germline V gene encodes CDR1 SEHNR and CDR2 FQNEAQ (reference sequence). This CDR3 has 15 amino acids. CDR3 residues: CASSLGDGGSNEQFF. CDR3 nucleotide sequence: TGTGCCAGCAGCTTAGGGGATGGGGGGAGCAATGAGCAGTTCTTC.

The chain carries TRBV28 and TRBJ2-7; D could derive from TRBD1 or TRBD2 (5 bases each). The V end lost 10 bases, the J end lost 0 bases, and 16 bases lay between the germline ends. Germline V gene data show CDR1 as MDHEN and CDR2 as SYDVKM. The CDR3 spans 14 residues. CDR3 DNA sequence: TGTGCCAATTCCCCGGGACCAGGCTCCTACGAGCAGTACTTC. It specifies CANSPGPGSYEQYF.

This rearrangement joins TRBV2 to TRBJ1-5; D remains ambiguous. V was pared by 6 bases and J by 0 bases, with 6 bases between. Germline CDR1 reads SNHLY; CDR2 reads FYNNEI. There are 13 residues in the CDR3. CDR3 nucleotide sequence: TGTGCCAGCAGATATTATAGCAATCAGCCCCAGCATTTT. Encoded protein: CASRYYSNQPQHF.

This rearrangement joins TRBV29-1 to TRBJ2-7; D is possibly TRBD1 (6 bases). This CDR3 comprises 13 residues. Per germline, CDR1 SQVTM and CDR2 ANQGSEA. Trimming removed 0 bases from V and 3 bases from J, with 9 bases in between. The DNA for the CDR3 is TGCAGCGTTGAAGAAGGGGACATCTACGAGCAGTACTTC. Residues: CSVEEGDIYEQYF.

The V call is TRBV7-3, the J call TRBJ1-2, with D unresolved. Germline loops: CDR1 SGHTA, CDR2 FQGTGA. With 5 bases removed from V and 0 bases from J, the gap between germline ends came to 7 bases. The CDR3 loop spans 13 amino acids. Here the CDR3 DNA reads TGTGCCAGCAGCCCCGGAGCTAACTATGGCTACACCTTC. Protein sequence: CASSPGANYGYTF.